Below are 9 T cell receptor beta chains sequenced from a single sample in a study of prognosis after radiotherapy for stage I lung cancer. It was by two-round multiplex PCR that TCR beta CDR3 was amplified from genomic DNA. Gene-specific primers for each TRBV and TRBJ gene drove first-round PCR. TCRdb itself ran the multiplex PCR reads through MiXCR, one entry per CDR3 protein. In the table there are 59,000 or so distinct CDR3 sequences, roughly 29% of which are singletons. The specimen comprised PBMCs, sampled before or after stereotactic body radiation therapy (not recorded which). The receptors stem from a donor over 45 with non-small cell lung cancer.

As for this clonotype: This is likely an artifact of a read error, given a far larger clone one base away. V and J are TRBV6-4 and TRBJ2-7, with D uncertain. CDR3 length equals 14 residues. V was shortened by 9 bases and J by 3 bases, with 18 bases between the two germline ends. CDR1 MRHNA and CDR2 SNTAGT come from the germline V gene. For the CDR3, the DNA is TGTGCCAGGACCCCCTGGGTCTCGGGCTACGAGCAGTACTTC. This sequence encodes CARTPWVSGYEQYF.

This clonotype showed up many times. The chain uses TRBV6-1 and TRBJ1-3; the D is unclear. The germline V gene has CDR1 MNHNS and CDR2 SASEGT. This CDR3 comprises 14 residues. The ends were cut back, 6 bases at V and 3 bases at J, with 12 bases in the middle. The DNA of the CDR3 is TGTGCCAGCAGATATCCAGGTGGTGGAAACACCATATATTTT. Encoded protein: CASRYPGGGNTIYF.

At least ten counts were recorded for this clonotype. The chain uses TRBV28 and TRBJ2-4, with D tentatively TRBD2 (6 bases). V lost 4 bases and J lost 2, with 12 bases in between. Germline assignment: CDR1 MDHEN and CDR2 SYDVKM. The CDR3 runs 15 residues. Here the CDR3 reads CASSSGTATKNIQYF. The CDR3 coding sequence is TGTGCCAGCAGTTCAGGGACTGCAACCAAAAACATTCAGTACTTC.

The table lists this clonotype with many counts. The V gene is TRBV19, the J gene TRBJ2-4; 10 nucleotides agree with TRBD1. Trimming removed 1 base from V and 2 bases from J; junction bases left unmatched: 2. Germline V CDR1 and CDR2: LNHDA, SQIVND (reference sequence). There are 16 residues in the CDR3. The CDR3 loop reads CASSIGTGGSKNIQYF. As DNA, the CDR3 is TGTGCCAGTAGTATAGGGACAGGGGGATCCAAAAACATTCAGTACTTC. Using reference TRBV19 and TRBJ2-4 for the parts outside the CDR3, the full variable domain is DGGITQSPKYLFRKEGQNVTLSCEQNLNHDAMYWYRQDPGQGLRLIYYSQIVNDFQKGDIAEGYSVSREKKESFPLTVTSAQKNPTAFYLCASSIGTGGSKNIQYFGAGTRLSVL.

Regarding this clonotype: A read error may produce the germline difference seen at one junction end. The chain couples TRBV28 to TRBJ1-1, with TRBD1 matching over 7 bases. The CDR3 is 13 amino acids. The germline V gene encodes CDR1 MDHEN and CDR2 SYDVKM. The CDR3: CAISGQINTESFF. Here the CDR3 DNA reads TGTGCCATCTCGGGACAGATAAACACTGAATCTTTCTTT.

This clonotype was found many times. This chain connects TRBV6-2 or TRBV6-3 to TRBJ2-1; TRBD1 or TRBD2 may be the D gene (5 bases each). Per the germline V gene, CDR1 is MNHEY and CDR2 is SVGEGT. This CDR3 comprises 13 residues. V lost 5 bases to trimming and J lost 5 bases, with 10 bases between them. CDR3 loop: CASSEGRNNEQFF. For the CDR3, the DNA is TGTGCCAGCAGTGAGGGACGGAACAATGAGCAGTTCTTC.

This clonotype was seen many times. The genes are TRBV19 and TRBJ2-7; D is undetermined. This CDR3 has 13 residues. Germline CDR1 and CDR2: LNHDA and SQIVND (reference sequence). V lost 3 bases, J lost 0 bases, and 6 bases lay in between. This CDR3 reads CASSIGGSYEQYF. As DNA, the CDR3 is TGTGCCAGTAGTATCGGCGGCTCCTACGAGCAGTACTTC.

Concerning this clonotype itself: A read error may be the cause here, since a much bigger clone is one base away. CDR3 region: CASGAGTAWETQYF. CDR3 sequence (DNA): TGTGCCAGCGGGGCAGGCACGGCCTGGGAGACCCAGTACTTC. The V call is TRBV6-2 or TRBV6-3, the J call TRBJ2-5; tentative D call: TRBD1 (5 bases). Trimming shortened V by 8 bases and J by 5 bases, and 18 bases separated the two germline ends. Germline values: CDR1 MNHEY, CDR2 SVGEGT. CDR3 length: 14 amino acids.

This clonotype showed up many times. The rearrangement uses TRBV2 and TRBJ1-1; TRBD1 aligns across 8 bases. The CDR3 contains 14 residues. Germline CDR1 and CDR2: SNHLY and FYNNEI. The CDR3 reads CVGGDRRGNTEAFF. The CDR3 bases are TGTGTAGGCGGGGACAGGAGAGGCAACACTGAAGCTTTCTTT.